One sample yielded the 7 T cell receptor beta chains listed below, sequenced in a study of T-cell reconstitution after alpha-beta-depleted transplantation in children. A library of TCRbeta sequences, prepared with unique molecular identifiers, was generated. TCRdb passed the PCR reads through MiXCR, listing each CDR3 protein once. The sample has around 440,000 distinct CDR3 sequences, around 16% seen once. The sequenced sample was PBMCs, mostly from graft donor cells, obtained 360 days after TCRalphabeta/CD19-depleted stem cell transplant. The receptors were sampled from a boy under two years old who had a stem cell transplant for Wiskott-Aldrich syndrome, so the T cells may come from the graft donor.

The J gene is TRBJ2-1, the V gene TRBV7-9, with 9 positions matching TRBD1. Germline V lookup: CDR1 SEHNR, CDR2 FQNEAQ (reference sequence). The CDR3 loop spans 16 amino acids. J gave up 5 bases and V 0 bases, and 5 bases lay outside the gene matches. CDR3 DNA sequence: TGTGCCAGCAGCTTAGCGACAGGGGGGAGAGACAATGAGCAGTTCTTC. Translation gives CASSLATGGRDNEQFF.

About this clonotype itself: Germline is not matched at one junction end, which may reflect a read error. V is TRBV2 and J is TRBJ2-5; 9 nucleotides align to TRBD1. The CDR3 sequence is 18 residues long. Germline CDR1 and CDR2: SNHLY and FYNNEI. The DNA of the CDR3 is TGTGTCAGCAGCCGCCGTGGGACAGGGAAACTAGCCGTTGAGACCCAGTACTTC. It translates to CVSSRRGTGKLAVETQYF.

This chain links TRBV2 with TRBJ2-1; possibly TRBD2 for D (6 bases). There are 16 residues in the CDR3. The V end was cut by 9 bases, the J end by 10 bases, with 28 bases between. Per the germline V gene, CDR1 is SNHLY and CDR2 is FYNNEI. This chain's CDR3 is CASRWVAQRVPEEQFF. CDR3 in DNA: TGTGCCAGTAGGTGGGTAGCCCAGCGGGTCCCGGAGGAGCAGTTCTTC.

This clonotype has only a few counts. The chain uses TRBV20-1 and TRBJ2-7; no reliable D call. With 3 bases removed from V and 3 bases from J, the gap between germline ends came to 9 bases. The CDR3 length is 12 residues. Germline lookup yields CDR1 DFQATT and CDR2 SNEGSKA (reference sequence). The CDR3, as DNA: TGCAGTGCTAGCCAGATGATCTACGAGCAGTACTTC. It is translated as CSASQMIYEQYF.

This clonotype showed up just a few times. The chain carries TRBV24-1 and TRBJ2-3; 15 nucleotides agree with TRBD2. This CDR3 spans 16 amino acids. Germline loops: CDR1 KGHDR, CDR2 SFDVKD. Trimming took 7 bases from V and 6 from J; bases not matched to a gene: 7. In nucleotides, the CDR3 is TGTGCCACCAGAGGACTAGCGGGAGGGCCAGATGATACGCAGTATTTT. Its translation: CATRGLAGGPDDTQYF.

This clonotype showed up just a few times. CDR3: CAAADSVTYEQYF. In DNA, the CDR3 is TGTGCCGCCGCGGACAGCGTTACCTACGAGCAGTACTTC. The V gene is TRBV10-3, the J gene TRBJ2-7; D is possibly TRBD1 (6 bases). Trimming removed 11 bases at V and 2 bases at J, with 16 bases between. In germline, CDR1 is ENHRY, CDR2 SYGVKD. The CDR3 contains 13 residues.

This clonotype was detected a few times. The V call is TRBV28, the J call TRBJ2-7; TRBD1 matches at 8 bases. Germline V CDR1 and CDR2: MDHEN, SYDVKM. V dropped 3 bases and J dropped 3; count of bases not matched to a gene: 10. The CDR3 contains 16 residues. The CDR3 sequence: CASSFPPGTGLYEQYF. DNA for the CDR3: TGTGCCAGCAGTTTCCCGCCCGGGACAGGCCTCTACGAGCAGTACTTC.